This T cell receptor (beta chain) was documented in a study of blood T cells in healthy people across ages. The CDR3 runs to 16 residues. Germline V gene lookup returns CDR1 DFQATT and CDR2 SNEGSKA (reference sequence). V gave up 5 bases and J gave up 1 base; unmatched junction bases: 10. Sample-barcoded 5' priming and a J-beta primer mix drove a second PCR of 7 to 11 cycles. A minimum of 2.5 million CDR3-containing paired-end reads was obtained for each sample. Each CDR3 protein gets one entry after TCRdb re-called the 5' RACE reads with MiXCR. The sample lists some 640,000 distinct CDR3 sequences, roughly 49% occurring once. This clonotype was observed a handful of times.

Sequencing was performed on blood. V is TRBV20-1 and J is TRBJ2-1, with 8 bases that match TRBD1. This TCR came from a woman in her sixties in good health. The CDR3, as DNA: TGCAGTGCTCATGGTACAGGGGGTGATTCCTACAATGAGCAGTTCTTC. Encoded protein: CSAHGTGGDSYNEQFF.